A selection of T cell receptor beta chains follows, all from one sample in a study of blood T cell dynamics during melanoma immunotherapy. TCRdb keeps only in-frame clones here, not all; method: immunoSEQ multiplex PCR. The repertoire holds tens of thousands of clones, with roughly 88% as singletons. The sequencing here drew on blood, taken from a patient treated with checkpoint blockade. Receptors originate from a human donor with melanoma. CDR3s include the opening cysteine and the closing phenylalanine or tryptophan. A D gene is named only where the DNA matches it firmly. Expanded clones are given a class, and other clones once, few, many or no size at all.

- TRBJ2-5 once TRBV4-1 14 CASSQDRSRETQYF TGCGCCAGCAGCCAAGACCGGTCCAGGGAGACCCAGTACTTC
- TRBJ1-5 - TRBV29-1 16 CSVEDVGGGSNQPQHF TGCAGCGTTGAAGATGTTGGGGGCGGGAGCAATCAGCCCCAGCATTTT
- TRBJ1-1 - TRBV5-5 12 CASSLAVGVTFF TGTGCCAGCAGCTTGGCGGTAGGGGTAACTTTCTTT
- TRBJ1-1 - TRBV10-2 13 CASSEGGNTEAFF TGCGCCAGCAGTGAAGGGGGGAACACTGAAGCTTTCTTT
- TRBJ1-1 - TRBV11-2 15 CASSLGGGLNTEAFF TGTGCCAGCAGCTTAGGCGGGGGTCTGAACACTGAAGCTTTCTTT
- TRBJ1-1 - TRBV10-3 14 CAIGSLGGNTEAFF TGTGCCATCGGTTCCCTAGGGGGGAACACTGAAGCTTTCTTT
- TRBJ1-3 medium-sized TRBV19 18 CASTHIRGSESSGNTIYF TGTGCCAGTACTCACATCCGGGGAAGTGAAAGCTCTGGAAACACCATATATTTT
- TRBJ1-5 - TRBV28 14 CASSSGFGNQPQHF TGTGCCAGCAGTTCAGGGTTTGGCAATCAGCCCCAGCATTTT
- TRBJ2-7 - TRBV27 14 CASSSSGGIYEQYF TGTGCCAGCAGTTCCTCCGGTGGAATCTACGAGCAGTACTTC
- TRBJ2-5 - TRBV29-1 12 CSVEELGETQYF TGCAGCGTTGAAGAACTCGGAGAGACCCAGTACTTC
- TRBJ2-7 - TRBV14 14 CASSQVDRTYEQYF TGTGCCAGCAGCCAAGTGGACCGGACCTACGAGCAGTACTTC
- TRBJ1-2 - TRBV28 16 CASSSSRTTRQNGYTF TGTGCCAGCAGTTCCTCCCGAACAACTCGACAGAATGGCTACACCTTC
- TRBJ1-3 - TRBV7-2 15 CASSPVGGLGNTIYF TGTGCCAGCAGCCCCGTTGGGGGGCTGGGTAACACCATATATTTT
TRBD1 TRBJ1-2 - TRBV2 14 CASAKTGEGYGYTF TGTGCCAGCGCCAAAACAGGGGAAGGGTATGGCTACACCTTC
- TRBJ2-5 - TRBV4-1 18 CASSKGRGGGRGQETQYF TGCGCCAGCAGCAAGGGCAGAGGGGGTGGCAGGGGACAAGAGACCCAGTACTTC
TRBD2 TRBJ2-1 once TRBV19 16 CASSRERGGKDNEQFF TGTGCCAGTAGCAGAGAGCGGGGAGGTAAAGACAATGAGCAGTTCTTC
- TRBJ1-2 - TRBV19 11 CASSSDIYYTF TGTGCCAGTAGTTCCGACATCTACTACACCTTC
TRBD1 TRBJ2-1 - TRBV5-4 15 CASSSGQGALNEQFF TGTGCCAGCAGTTCGGGACAGGGGGCGTTGAATGAGCAGTTCTTC
- TRBJ1-5 - TRBV19 14 CASSSTGSGQPQHF TGTGCCAGTAGTTCAACAGGGTCTGGGCAGCCCCAGCATTTT
TRBD1 TRBJ1-2 - TRBV7-9 16 CASSSPTGTVSYGYTF TGTGCCAGCAGTTCTCCGACAGGGACCGTTAGCTATGGCTACACCTTC
- TRBJ2-3 - TRBV4-2 15 CASSLVGASTDTQYF TGTGCCAGCAGCCTCGTTGGGGCTAGCACAGATACGCAGTATTTT
- TRBJ2-7 - TRBV11-2 13 CASSLGTLYEQYF TGTGCCAGCAGCTTGGGGACCCTCTACGAGCAGTACTTC
- TRBJ1-1 - TRBV18 14 CASSAKQLNTEAFF TGTGCCAGCTCAGCCAAACAGCTGAACACTGAAGCTTTCTTT
TRBD1 TRBJ1-4 - TRBV29-1 14 CSVADRVGDEKLFF TGCAGCGTTGCGGACAGGGTGGGTGATGAAAAACTGTTTTTT
- TRBJ2-4 - TRBV5-1 16 CASSYETALAKNIQYF TGCGCCAGCAGTTATGAGACTGCGCTAGCCAAAAACATTCAGTACTTC
- TRBJ1-4 once TRBV10-3 14 CAISGGQSGEKLFF TGTGCCATCAGTGGGGGACAAAGCGGTGAAAAACTGTTTTTT
- TRBJ2-7 once TRBV5-1 14 CASSFLDASYEQYF TGCGCCAGCAGCTTCCTAGACGCCTCCTACGAGCAGTACTTC
- TRBJ1-1 few TRBV5-4 12 CASSRGQGEAFF TGTGCCAGCAGCCGAGGGCAGGGTGAAGCTTTCTTT
- TRBJ2-7 - TRBV14 15 CASSQGIGTFYEQYF TGTGCCAGCAGCCAAGGGATAGGGACATTCTACGAGCAGTACTTC
- TRBJ2-5 - TRBV9 16 CASSVDVGGPGETQYF TGTGCCAGCAGCGTAGATGTGGGGGGGCCGGGAGAGACCCAGTACTTC
- TRBJ2-3 - TRBV7-6 18 CASSLAWGFDRPTDTQYF TGTGCCAGCAGCTTAGCTTGGGGGTTCGACCGACCCACAGATACGCAGTATTTT
- TRBJ2-6 once TRBV19 14 CASMVGSGANVLTF TGTGCCAGTATGGTGGGTTCTGGGGCCAACGTCCTGACTTTC
- TRBJ1-3 - TRBV19 11 CASFSGNTIYF TGTGCCAGTTTCTCTGGAAACACCATATATTTT
TRBD1 TRBJ1-1 - TRBV9 13 CASSVQGDTEAFF TGTGCCAGCAGCGTTCAGGGGGACACTGAAGCTTTCTTT
- TRBJ1-1 - TRBV6-5 14 CASSRTGWNTEAFF TGTGCCAGCAGTAGAACAGGGTGGAACACTGAAGCTTTCTTT